The 23 T cell receptor beta chains given below trace back to one sample, sequenced in a study of response to subunit inactivated influenza vaccine. A single record per CDR3 protein comes from TCRdb applying MiXCR to the RT-PCR reads. Among hundreds of thousands of distinct CDR3 sequences, around a sixth were seen once, and the ten largest hold roughly a tenth. Sequenced here: PBMCs from blood, sampled 5 to 6 days after vaccination. These receptors all stem from a man aged 50 to 59 who received an inactivated influenza vaccine.

The chain is built from TRBV6-4 and TRBJ2-5, with TRBD1 matching 7 bases. CDR3 length: 13 amino acids. The V gene end was trimmed by 3 bases and the J gene end by 4 bases; junction bases not matched to a gene: 2. From germline, CDR1 is MRHNA and CDR2 SNTAGT. The CDR3 DNA follows: TGTGCCAGCAGTGATAACAGGGGAGAGACCCAGTACTTC. Protein: CASSDNRGETQYF.

This chain connects TRBV10-3 to TRBJ2-5, with D possibly TRBD1 on 5 matching bases. The V gene's germline CDR1 is ENHRY and CDR2 SYGVKD. The CDR3 contains 15 residues. The V end was cut by 0 bases, the J end by 1 base, with 9 bases between. CDR3 loop: CAISESVGPQETQYF. CDR3 bases: TGTGCCATCAGTGAGTCTGTGGGGCCCCAAGAGACCCAGTACTTC.

The genes are TRBV29-1 and TRBJ2-1; 8 bases fit TRBD2. V was clipped by 3 bases and J by 3 bases; unmatched bases: 13. Germline V gene lookup returns CDR1 SQVTM and CDR2 ANQGSEA. The CDR3 contains 17 residues. The CDR3 loop reads CSVEWSFSGSNYNEQFF. As DNA, the CDR3 is TGCAGCGTTGAGTGGTCTTTCAGCGGGAGTAACTACAATGAGCAGTTCTTC.

This clonotype was seen at least ten times. The chain recombines TRBV24-1 with TRBJ2-1; unclear D gene. The CDR3 totals 15 residues. Deletions cut 2 bases from V and 6 bases from J, with 13 bases between. CDR1 and CDR2 (germline): KGHDR, SFDVKD. CDR3 region: CATSDSSVRSNEQFF. CDR3 bases: TGTGCCACCAGTGATTCATCGGTACGGTCCAATGAGCAGTTCTTC.

J is TRBJ2-5 and V is TRBV5-1; 12 nucleotides agree with TRBD2. V lost 4 bases and J lost 5; bases outside the gene matches: 9. The CDR3 length is 16 residues. Germline lookup yields CDR1 SGHRS and CDR2 YFSETQ. Written as DNA, the CDR3 is TGCGCCAGCAGCCTACTAACTAGCGGGGGGCTGGAGACCCAGTACTTC. Translating gives CASSLLTSGGLETQYF.

V gene TRBV6-2 or TRBV6-3 combines with J gene TRBJ2-3; 9 positions agree with TRBD2. With V trimmed by 5 bases and J by 2 bases, 2 bases remained unmatched. This CDR3 has 14 amino acids. From germline, CDR1 is MNHEY and CDR2 SVGEGT. CDR3 sequence reads: CASSGLANTDTQYF. The CDR3 DNA follows: TGTGCCAGCAGTGGACTAGCGAACACAGATACGCAGTATTTT.

This clonotype showed up just a few times. The chain is built from TRBV4-1 and TRBJ2-7; tentatively, D is TRBD1 (6 bases). Germline-derived CDR1 and CDR2 are MGHRA and YSYEKL. This CDR3 contains 15 residues. The ends were cut back, 3 bases at V and 3 bases at J, with 15 bases in the middle. DNA of the CDR3: TGCGCCAGCAGCCAGACACAGGGCTATGGCTACGAGCAGTACTTC. Its protein product is CASSQTQGYGYEQYF.

J is TRBJ2-7 and V is TRBV20-1; D not certain. Germline CDR1 reads DFQATT; CDR2 reads SNEGSKA (reference sequence). The V and J ends lost 5 bases and 0 bases respectively, with 8 bases between them. This CDR3 spans 12 amino acids. This chain's CDR3 is CSAVGRSYEQYF. The CDR3 DNA is TGCAGTGCTGTCGGCCGCTCCTACGAGCAGTACTTC.

The rearrangement links TRBV3-1 to TRBJ2-5, with no clear D. V lost 0 bases and J 10 bases, leaving 15 bases between the germline ends. In germline, CDR1 is LGHDT, CDR2 YNNKEL (reference sequence). CDR3 size: 14 residues. CDR3 coding DNA: TGTGCCAGCAGCCAAGATGGCGGCCGCCGAGGCCAGTACTTC. Translating gives CASSQDGGRRGQYF.

The J gene is TRBJ2-1, the V gene TRBV7-9; 10 nucleotides line up with TRBD2. Germline CDR1 reads SEHNR; CDR2 reads FQNEAQ (reference sequence). Losses at the gene ends were 3 bases for V and 6 bases for J; bases not matched to a gene: 5. This CDR3 is 15 amino acids long. The CDR3 is CASSFRAGGGNEQFF. Here the CDR3 DNA reads TGTGCCAGCAGCTTTCGAGCGGGGGGGGGCAATGAGCAGTTCTTC.

In this sample, this clonotype turned up a few times. The chain recombines TRBV12-3 or TRBV12-4 with TRBJ1-5, with a weak D call TRBD1 (6 bases). V dropped 6 bases and J dropped 4 bases, with 16 bases sitting between them. This CDR3 has 15 residues. The DNA for the CDR3 is TGTGCCAGCAGGGAGGGACACACGAATAATCAGCCCCAGCATTTT. It is translated as CASREGHTNNQPQHF.

This clonotype was counted a few times. V and J are TRBV15 and TRBJ2-7; maybe TRBD1 (6 bases). CDR1 and CDR2 from the germline V gene are LNHNV and YYDKDF (reference sequence). The V and J ends lost 0 bases and 0 bases respectively, with 12 bases between them. The CDR3 totals 16 residues. The CDR3 loop reads CATSRDLGQLSYEQYF. The CDR3 DNA follows: TGTGCCACCAGCAGAGATCTAGGACAGCTCTCCTACGAGCAGTACTTC.

Only a few counts were recorded for this clonotype. J is TRBJ1-1 and V is TRBV27; 8 bases are shared with TRBD1. J was trimmed by 1 base and V by 6 bases; bases with no gene match: 4. The CDR3 extends over 14 amino acids. CDR1 is MNHEY and CDR2 is SMNVEV in the germline V gene (reference sequence). CDR3 amino acids: CASRRGQGNTEAFF. The DNA for the CDR3 is TGTGCCAGCAGACGAGGACAGGGGAACACTGAAGCTTTCTTT.

The chain's CDR3 is CASKRTSRYEQYF. CDR3 DNA sequence: TGTGCCAGCAAGCGGACTTCCCGCTACGAGCAGTACTTC. The chain recombines TRBV6-2 or TRBV6-3 with TRBJ2-7, with D possibly being TRBD2 (5 bases). CDR1 is MNHEY, CDR2 SVGEGT, per germline. The CDR3 spans 13 residues. The V end lost 7 bases, the J end lost 3 bases, and 13 bases lay between the germline ends.

The sample holds many counts of this clonotype. The J gene is TRBJ2-2, the V gene TRBV10-3; D might be TRBD1 (5 bases). CDR1 is ENHRY, CDR2 SYGVKD, per germline. V lost 8 bases, J lost 4 bases, and 8 bases lay in between. The CDR3 sequence is 12 residues long. CDR3 in amino acids: CAIYQGTGELFF. The DNA for the CDR3 is TGTGCCATCTATCAGGGCACCGGGGAGCTGTTTTTT.

The chain employs TRBV20-1 and TRBJ2-1; 9 nucleotides line up with TRBD2. With V trimmed by 6 bases and J by 5 bases, 8 bases remained unmatched. Germline CDR1 and CDR2: DFQATT and SNEGSKA (reference sequence). This CDR3 spans 14 amino acids. DNA for the CDR3: TGCAGTGCGCCCGTTGGACTAGCGAACAATGAGCAGTTCTTC. Protein sequence: CSAPVGLANNEQFF.

The chain employs TRBV4-2 and TRBJ2-3; D is ambiguous. Germline CDR1 and CDR2: LGHNA and YNFKEQ. The V end was cut by 0 bases, the J end by 6 bases, with 7 bases between. The CDR3 sequence is 13 residues long. The DNA for the CDR3 is TGTGCCAGCAGCCAAGAGGGTGGGGATACGCAGTATTTT. Translated, it gives CASSQEGGDTQYF.

This clonotype showed up just a few times. This chain connects TRBV4-2 to TRBJ2-5, with D possibly matching TRBD2 (7 bases). CDR3 size: 19 residues. Trimming took off 0 bases at V and 3 bases at J, with 23 bases between the two ends. Germline V gene data show CDR1 as LGHNA and CDR2 as YNFKEQ. The CDR3 spells CASSQDPYGGGGDEETQYF. CDR3 bases: TGTGCCAGCAGCCAAGACCCCTATGGAGGAGGGGGGGATGAAGAGACCCAGTACTTC.

Only a few counts were recorded for this clonotype. The chain carries TRBV20-1 and TRBJ2-1; D could derive from TRBD1 or TRBD2 (5 bases each). Deletions cut 3 bases from V and 15 bases from J, with 21 bases between. CDR1 and CDR2 from the germline V gene are DFQATT and SNEGSKA (reference sequence). CDR3 length equals 13 residues. CDR3 loop: CSASRSGAPAGFF. The CDR3 bases are TGCAGTGCTAGTCGGTCTGGGGCCCCGGCGGGGTTCTTC.

J is TRBJ2-7 and V is TRBV7-2; 8 positions match TRBD2. In germline, CDR1 is SGHTA, CDR2 FQGNSA. V was pared by 6 bases and J by 1 base, with 11 bases of the junction left unmatched. The CDR3 spans 16 residues. As DNA, the CDR3 is TGTGCCAGCAGTTTGGACTCCGGGACTAGGTCCTACGAGCAGTACTTC. Translating gives CASSLDSGTRSYEQYF. Drawing the rest from reference TRBV7-2 and TRBJ2-7, the complete variable domain is GAGVSQSPSNKVTEKGKDVELRCDPISGHTALYWYRQSLGQGLEFLIYFQGNSAPDKSGLPSDRFSAERTGGSVSTLTIQRTQQEDSAVYLCASSLDSGTRSYEQYFGPGTRLTVT.

The CDR3 DNA reads TGTGCCATCAGGACATGGGGTGACAGAGCCTACGAGCAGTACTTC. Its protein product is CAIRTWGDRAYEQYF. This rearrangement joins TRBV10-3 to TRBJ2-7, with a weak D call TRBD1 (5 bases). Between the trimmed V and J ends, which lost 6 bases and 2 bases, there was a span of 17 bases. Germline V gene data show CDR1 as ENHRY and CDR2 as SYGVKD. The CDR3 extends over 15 amino acids.

The gene calls are TRBV5-5 and TRBJ1-6; D gene uncertain. Germline V CDR1 and CDR2: SGHKS, YYEKEE (reference sequence). The CDR3 covers 17 residues. V was trimmed by 1 base and J by 7 bases, leaving 18 bases between them. The CDR3 DNA reads as TGTGCCAGCAGCTTGCGGCTTGAGGTTTTGGACAATTCACCCCTCCACTTT. Translation: CASSLRLEVLDNSPLHF.

This clonotype was counted at least ten times. V is TRBV4-2 and J is TRBJ2-3, with 8 bases that match TRBD2. The germline V gene has CDR1 LGHNA and CDR2 YNFKEQ. The junction had 5 bases not matched to a gene; V was cut back by 6 bases and J by 6 bases. The CDR3 length is 13 residues. CDR3 sequence: CASSRTSSDTQYF. The CDR3 DNA is TGTGCCAGCAGTAGGACTAGCTCGGATACGCAGTATTTT.